This T cell receptor beta chain was identified during a study of beta chain features in type 1 diabetes (dated by TCRdb to about 2018). A note on the overall study: No differences in mean age, gender distribution, total cell number or subset yield were found between patients and healthy donors. Across all samples, fewer than 130 million sorted cells were examined, and cell number per subset correlated strongly with RNA yield. In the study, TCRB repertoires of sorted circulating CD4+ T cell subsets from recently diagnosed type 1 diabetes patients were compared with those of matched healthy donors. Regulatory and stem cell-like memory subsets were isolated from only 8 patients and about eight healthy donors, whereas naive and central memory subsets came from all 28 donors. Study-wide conclusions, independent of this receptor: Sequencing cDNA rather than genomic DNA could over-represent highly expressing activated cells, although activation and CD3 levels did not differ between groups. HLA sub-analyses involved small numbers of individuals, so any influence of HLA type on TCRB rearrangement remained unresolved. Naive, central memory and regulatory TCRB repertoires appeared to be more alike among patients than among healthy donors. A moderate but significant shortening of TCRB CDR3 length was observed in type 1 diabetes patients in all four CD4+ subsets. At VDJ recombination sites, patients with type 1 diabetes made fewer insertions and deleted more nucleotides, a pattern implying thymic rearrangement abnormalities. PCR might favor shorter templates, but patient and control samples were amplified and corrected together, so any skew would affect both groups equally.

All of the isolated RNA was reverse transcribed with the High Capacity cDNA Reverse Transcription Kit, so expressed TCRB transcripts were sequenced. Survey-depth immunoSEQ sequencing was performed on stem cell-like memory T cell samples, with an average of around 970,000 total reads per sample. After sorted cells were lysed in RLT buffer, RNA was extracted with DNase-treated RNeasy Micro or Mini kits, with the choice depending on cell number. Each cell subset was processed separately to prevent cross-contamination, with patient and healthy donor samples processed together. The immunoSEQ multiplex PCR was used to amplify TCRB sequences from cDNA, generating 87-bp fragments that spanned the CDR3 region. Amplicons were sequenced on the Illumina HiSeq platform. On the authors' methods: Synthetic template baselines were used to correct PCR bias computationally, reads within Hamming distance 2 were collapsed together, and singletons that could not be merged were discarded. By aligning reads against IMGT, V, D and J genes, CDR3 length, and insertions or deletions at six rearrangement sites were assigned. Within each subset, clonotype counts were normalized to sorted cell number, and only after that were true diversity and Gini coefficients computed with the tcR R package. The overlap coefficient, calculated on TCRB nucleotide sequences, was used to quantify repertoire sharing. Drawn from immuneACCESS, this table holds only the in-frame rearrangements with V and J called that TCRdb kept. Clones are partly lost; checked studies trace under half to an unresolved V gene and leave the rest unexplained. V and J calls and clone size are given by that table; D and trimming were obtained from the DNA. Here the sample has over 15,000 clones; 50% occur a single time. Clones ranked in the top ten supply about 0.4% of the sample.

A single peripheral blood draw of around 0.11 L on average was collected from each donor into heparinised tubes. Using a panel that included CD45RO, CCR7, CD25, CD127, CD95 and CD27, naive, central memory, regulatory and stem cell-like memory CD4+ T cells were sorted on a BD FACSAria II. Purity was above 95% for every sorted population. Right away, PBMCs were isolated by Lymphoprep density gradient centrifugation and were stained directly, with no culture step. So that batch effects would be minimized, each experiment stained and sorted samples in pairs, pairing one healthy donor with one patient. CDR1 MNHNS and CDR2 SASEGT are derived from the germline V gene. V loses 2 bases of germline sequence and J loses 6 bases, and the interval between the two ends is 9 bases. Inclusive of the bounding cysteine and phenylalanine, the CDR3 is 13 residues long. Only the CDR3 DNA stays, 39 bases, in frame from base 1.

Concerning this clone itself: Its binding antigen is unknown. No base quality values were provided; no much bigger clone lies one nucleotide off.

Material: stem cell memory CD4+ T cells from blood. The cell subset or site label, as the study defines it: stem cell-like memory CD4+ T cells. The sequence derives from a man younger than 30 in good health. Recombination connected TRBV6-1 to TRBJ2-3; matching of 5 bases hints at TRBD2 as the D gene. The nucleotide sequence is given as TGTGCCAGCAGTGAACCCGGCGGGGATACGCAGTATTTT. Protein translation: CASSEPGGDTQYF.